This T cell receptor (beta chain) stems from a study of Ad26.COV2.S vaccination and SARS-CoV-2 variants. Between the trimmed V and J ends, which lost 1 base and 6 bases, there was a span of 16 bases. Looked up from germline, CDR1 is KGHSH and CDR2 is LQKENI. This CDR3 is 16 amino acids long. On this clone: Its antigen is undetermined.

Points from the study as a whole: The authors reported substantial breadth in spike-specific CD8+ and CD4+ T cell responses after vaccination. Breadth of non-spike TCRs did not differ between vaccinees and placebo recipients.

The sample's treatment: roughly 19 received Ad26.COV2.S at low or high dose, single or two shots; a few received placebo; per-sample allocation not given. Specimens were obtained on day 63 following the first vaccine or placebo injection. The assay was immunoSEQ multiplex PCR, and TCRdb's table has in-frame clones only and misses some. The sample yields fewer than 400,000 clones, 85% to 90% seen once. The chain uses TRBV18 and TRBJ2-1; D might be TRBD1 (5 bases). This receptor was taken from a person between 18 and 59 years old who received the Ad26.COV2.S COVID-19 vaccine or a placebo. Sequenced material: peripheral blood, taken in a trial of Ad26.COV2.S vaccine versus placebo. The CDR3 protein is CASSPRDRSAFNEQFF. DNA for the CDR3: TGTGCCAGCTCACCACGCGACAGATCCGCCTTCAATGAGCAGTTCTTC.